This T cell receptor (beta chain) derives from a study of OX40 agonist ivuxolimab in advanced cancers. Across the study: Patients took ivuxolimab, an agonistic anti-OX40 (CD134) antibody.

Study-wide findings and caveats: Averaging showed that CD8+ T cells had more expanded clones than CD4+ did.

Comments on this clone: Its matching antigen is unknown.

Sequenced by immunoSEQ multiplex PCR; TCRdb stores in-frame clones only, minus some. In the table there are 65,000 to 95,000 clones, 85% to 95% of which are singletons. In germline, CDR1 is SGHTA, CDR2 FQGTGA. The V and J ends lost 2 bases and 0 bases, in that order; junction bases with no gene match: 7. CDR3 length: 18 residues. This rearrangement joins TRBV7-3 to TRBJ2-3, with TRBD2 identical over 11 bases. The sample in question was CD4+ or CD8+ T cells sorted from blood, obtained in a trial of the OX40 agonist ivuxolimab. The sequence came from an adult with an advanced solid tumor such as melanoma, head and neck, liver or kidney cancer. The CDR3 DNA reads TGTGCCAGCAGCTTATGGGGGACTAGCGGAGCTAGCACAGATACGCAGTATTTT. This codes for CASSLWGTSGASTDTQYF.